This entry describes one T cell receptor beta chain. What it binds is unknown. The data were obtained in a study of monozygotic twins with inflammatory bowel disease. Blood samples of 2.5 ml were drawn from every donor. The length of the CDR3 is 15 residues. Germline CDR1 reads LGHDT; CDR2 reads YNNKEL (reference sequence). Notes on the study in general: There was no way to distinguish the different T cell subtypes.

TCRdb derives one entry per CDR3 protein from the 5' RACE reads, leaving out DNA. This sample carries 150,000 to 200,000 distinct CDR3 sequences, with approximately 2.4% going to the ten biggest clones. Material for sequencing was blood. The chain recombines TRBV3-1 with TRBJ2-1; the TRBD2 assignment by TCRdb is unverifiable without DNA. The clonotype comes from a human donor with ulcerative colitis or Crohn's disease, or a healthy co-twin of an affected twin (not recorded which). The CDR3 loop reads CASSPIGLAGAEQFF.